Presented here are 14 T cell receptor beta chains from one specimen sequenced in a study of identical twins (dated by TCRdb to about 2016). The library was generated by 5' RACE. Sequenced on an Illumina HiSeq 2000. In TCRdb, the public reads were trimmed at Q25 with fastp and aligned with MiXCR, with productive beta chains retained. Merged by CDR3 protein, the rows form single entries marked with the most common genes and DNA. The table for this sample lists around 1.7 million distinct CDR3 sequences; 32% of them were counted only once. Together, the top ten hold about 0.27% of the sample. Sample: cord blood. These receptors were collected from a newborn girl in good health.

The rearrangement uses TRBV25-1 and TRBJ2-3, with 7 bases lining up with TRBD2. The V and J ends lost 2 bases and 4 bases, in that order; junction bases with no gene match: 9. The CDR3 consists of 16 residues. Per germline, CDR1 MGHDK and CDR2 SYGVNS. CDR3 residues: CASSERAGVNADTQYF. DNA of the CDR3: TGTGCCAGCAGTGAACGGGCGGGAGTAAATGCAGATACGCAGTATTTT.

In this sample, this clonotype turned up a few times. The CDR3 reads CASSRAGSKANVLTF. CDR3 nucleotide sequence: TGTGCCAGCAGTCGCGCGGGTTCTAAGGCCAACGTCCTGACTTTC. This chain connects TRBV12-3 or TRBV12-4 to TRBJ2-6, with D tentatively TRBD2 (5 bases). Trimming cost V 5 bases and J 6 bases, with 14 bases left between them. This CDR3 is 15 amino acids long.

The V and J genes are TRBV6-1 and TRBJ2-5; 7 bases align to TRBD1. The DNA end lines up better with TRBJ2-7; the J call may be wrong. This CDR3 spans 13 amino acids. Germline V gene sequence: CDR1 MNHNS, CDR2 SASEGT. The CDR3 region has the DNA TGTGCCAGCAGTGGGCGACAGGGCGGCGAGCAGTACTTC. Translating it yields CASSGRQGGEQYF.

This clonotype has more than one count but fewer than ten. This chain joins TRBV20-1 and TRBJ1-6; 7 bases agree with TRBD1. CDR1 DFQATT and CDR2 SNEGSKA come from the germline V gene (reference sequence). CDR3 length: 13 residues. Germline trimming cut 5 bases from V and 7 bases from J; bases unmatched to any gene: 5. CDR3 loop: CSARDSSNSPLHF. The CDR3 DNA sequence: TGCAGTGCTCGGGACAGCTCAAATTCACCCCTCCACTTT.

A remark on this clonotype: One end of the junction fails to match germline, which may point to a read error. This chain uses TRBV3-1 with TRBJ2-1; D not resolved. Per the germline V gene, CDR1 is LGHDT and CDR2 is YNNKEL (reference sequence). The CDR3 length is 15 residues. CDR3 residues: CASSPPLGAYNERFF. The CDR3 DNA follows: TGTGCCAGCAGCCCCCCTCTAGGCGCCTACAATGAGCGGTTCTTC.

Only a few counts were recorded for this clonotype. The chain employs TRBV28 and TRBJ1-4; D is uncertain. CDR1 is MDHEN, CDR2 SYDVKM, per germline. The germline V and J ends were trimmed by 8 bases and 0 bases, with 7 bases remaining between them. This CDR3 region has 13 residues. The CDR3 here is CASLGPTNEKLFF. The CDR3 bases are TGTGCCAGCTTGGGCCCAACTAATGAAAAACTGTTTTTT.

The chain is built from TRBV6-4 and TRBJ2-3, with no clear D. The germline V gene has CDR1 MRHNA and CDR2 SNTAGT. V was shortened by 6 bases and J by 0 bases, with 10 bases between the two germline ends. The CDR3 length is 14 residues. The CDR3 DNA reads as TGTGCCAGCAGCCCCGACTGGAGCACAGATACGCAGTATTTT. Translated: CASSPDWSTDTQYF.

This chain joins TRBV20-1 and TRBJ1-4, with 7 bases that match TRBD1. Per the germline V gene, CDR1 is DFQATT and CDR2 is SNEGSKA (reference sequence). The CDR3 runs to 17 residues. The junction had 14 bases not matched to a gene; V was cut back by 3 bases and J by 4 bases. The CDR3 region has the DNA TGCAGTGCTAGGCCCCGATCCTACAGGGGCAGTAATGAAAAACTGTTTTTT. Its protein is CSARPRSYRGSNEKLFF.

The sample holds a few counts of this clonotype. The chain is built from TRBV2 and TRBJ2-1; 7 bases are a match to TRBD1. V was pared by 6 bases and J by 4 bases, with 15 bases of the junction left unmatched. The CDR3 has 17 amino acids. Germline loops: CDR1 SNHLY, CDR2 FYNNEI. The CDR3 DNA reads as TGTGCCAGCAGCCCCAGAACTCCGGGACAGAGATACAATGAGCAGTTCTTC. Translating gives CASSPRTPGQRYNEQFF.

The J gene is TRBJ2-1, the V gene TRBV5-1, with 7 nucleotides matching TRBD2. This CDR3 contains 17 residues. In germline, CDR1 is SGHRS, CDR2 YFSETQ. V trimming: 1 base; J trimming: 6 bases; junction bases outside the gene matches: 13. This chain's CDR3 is CASSLNPAGLVLNEQFF. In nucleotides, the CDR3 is TGCGCCAGCAGCTTGAATCCAGCGGGGTTAGTCCTCAATGAGCAGTTCTTC.

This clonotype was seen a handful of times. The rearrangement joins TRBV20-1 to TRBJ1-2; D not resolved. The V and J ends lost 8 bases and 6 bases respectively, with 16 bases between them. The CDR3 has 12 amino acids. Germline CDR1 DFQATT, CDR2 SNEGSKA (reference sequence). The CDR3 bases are TGCAGTTCGGGCTGGGCGGGAGATGGCTACACCTTC. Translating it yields CSSGWAGDGYTF.

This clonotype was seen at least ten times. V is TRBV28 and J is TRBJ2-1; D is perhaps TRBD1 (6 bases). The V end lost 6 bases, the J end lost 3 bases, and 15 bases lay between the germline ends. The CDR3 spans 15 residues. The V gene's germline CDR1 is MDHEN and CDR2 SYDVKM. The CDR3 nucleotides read TGTGCCAGCAGCCTCGGGACATCCTTCTACAATGAGCAGTTCTTC. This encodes CASSLGTSFYNEQFF.

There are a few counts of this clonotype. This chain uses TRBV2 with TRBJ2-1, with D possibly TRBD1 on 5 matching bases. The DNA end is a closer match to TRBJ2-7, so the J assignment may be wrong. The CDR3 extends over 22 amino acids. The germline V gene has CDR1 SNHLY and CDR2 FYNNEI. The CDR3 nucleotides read TGTGCCAGCAGTGAAAGGGGTTGGGTTCGCCGTTTTTGGGATAGCTCCTACAATGAGCAGTACTTC. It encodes CASSERGWVRRFWDSSYNEQYF.

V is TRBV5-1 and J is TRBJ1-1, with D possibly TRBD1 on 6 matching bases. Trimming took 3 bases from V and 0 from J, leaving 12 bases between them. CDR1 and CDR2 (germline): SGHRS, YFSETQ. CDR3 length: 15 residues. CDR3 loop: CASSSTGIMNTEAFF. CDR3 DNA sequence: TGCGCCAGCAGCTCAACAGGGATCATGAACACTGAAGCTTTCTTT.